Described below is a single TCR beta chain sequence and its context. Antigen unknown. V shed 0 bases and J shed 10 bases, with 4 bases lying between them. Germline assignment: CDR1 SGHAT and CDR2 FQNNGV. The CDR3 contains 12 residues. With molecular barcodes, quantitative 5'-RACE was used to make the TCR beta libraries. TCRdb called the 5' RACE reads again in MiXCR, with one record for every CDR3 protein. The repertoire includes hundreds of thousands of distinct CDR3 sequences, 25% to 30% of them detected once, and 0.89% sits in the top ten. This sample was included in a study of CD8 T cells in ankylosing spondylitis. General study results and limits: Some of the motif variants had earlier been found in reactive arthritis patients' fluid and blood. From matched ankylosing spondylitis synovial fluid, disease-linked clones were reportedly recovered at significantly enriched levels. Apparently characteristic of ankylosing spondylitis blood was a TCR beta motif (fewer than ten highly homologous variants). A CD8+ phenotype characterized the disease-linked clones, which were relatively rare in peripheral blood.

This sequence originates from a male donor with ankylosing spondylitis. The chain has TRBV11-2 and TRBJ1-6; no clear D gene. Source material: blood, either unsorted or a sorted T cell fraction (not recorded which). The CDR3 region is CASSLDRSPLHF. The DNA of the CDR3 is TGTGCCAGCAGCTTAGATAGGTCACCCCTCCACTTT.